These 27 T cell receptor beta chains were all obtained from the same sample, sequenced in a study of T cell repertoires in cytomegalovirus infection. TCRdb reprocessed the reads with MiXCR, giving one entry per CDR3 protein. The sample lists under 250,000 distinct CDR3 sequences; around 12% were seen once. Sequencing was performed on PBMCs. These receptor sequences come from a human donor in good health (CMV status not recorded). Some clones in this sample may be carry-over from other donors' samples.

Only a few counts were recorded for this clonotype. The V gene is TRBV5-4, the J gene TRBJ1-1, with D perhaps matching TRBD1 (6 bases). The CDR3 is made up of 15 amino acids. V shed 4 bases and J shed 8 bases, with 21 bases lying between them. Germline CDR1 is SGHNT and CDR2 is YYREEE (reference sequence). CDR3 sequence (DNA): TGTGCCAGCAGCCCCGTGGGGGGAAACAGGGAAGAAGCTTTCTTT. Protein product: CASSPVGGNREEAFF.

This clonotype appeared a few times. The genes are TRBV29-1 and TRBJ1-2; D is undetermined. V dropped 4 bases and J dropped 6 bases, with 9 bases sitting between them. CDR3 length: 11 residues. CDR1 and CDR2 (germline): SQVTM, ANQGSEA. In nucleotides, the CDR3 is TGCAGCGTTGGAGGGCTTAATGGCTACACCTTC. Translating gives CSVGGLNGYTF. Variable domain in full (rest from reference TRBV29-1 and TRBJ1-2): SAVISQKPSRDICQRGTSLTIQCQVDSQVTMMFWYRQQPGQSLTLIATANQGSEATYESGFVIDKFPISRPNLTFSTLTVSNMSPEDSSIYLCSVGGLNGYTFGSGTRLTVV.

The table lists this clonotype with many counts. The chain is built from TRBV7-2 and TRBJ2-3; 12 bases agree with TRBD2. This CDR3 contains 16 residues. From germline, CDR1 is SGHTA and CDR2 FQGNSA. The V and J ends lost 5 bases and 2 bases, in that order; junction bases with no gene match: 5. CDR3 amino acids: CASSPLAGGDTDTQYF. The CDR3 DNA follows: TGTGCCAGCAGCCCCCTAGCGGGAGGGGACACAGATACGCAGTATTTT.

V usage is TRBV6-2 or TRBV6-3 and J usage is TRBJ2-2; D might be TRBD2 (6 bases). V was trimmed by 0 bases and J by 6 bases, leaving 20 bases between them. The CDR3 spans 18 residues. Germline lookup yields CDR1 MNHEY and CDR2 SVGEGT. CDR3 DNA sequence: TGTGCCAGCAGTTACTCGAAGGGTCCGCGGGAATTTTCCGGGGAGCTGTTTTTT. Translation: CASSYSKGPREFSGELFF.

This clonotype has at least ten counts. The rearrangement uses TRBV10-3 and TRBJ2-7; weak D call: TRBD2 (6 bases). The CDR3 is made up of 16 amino acids. V was clipped by 6 bases and J by 4 bases, with 22 bases between them. Germline V CDR1 and CDR2: ENHRY, SYGVKD. CDR3 sequence: CAIRSSRGRIEYEQYF. DNA for the CDR3: TGTGCCATCAGATCTTCCCGGGGGAGAATAGAATACGAGCAGTACTTC.

This clonotype was observed at least ten times. This CDR3 is CASSLSLTADTQYF. CDR3 DNA: TGTGCCAGCAGCTTAAGTTTAACGGCAGATACGCAGTATTTT. The V and J genes are TRBV7-2 and TRBJ2-3; no clear D gene. With 2 bases removed from V and 4 bases from J, the gap between germline ends came to 10 bases. CDR3 size: 14 residues. Germline V CDR1 and CDR2: SGHTA, FQGNSA.

This clonotype occurred many times. This chain connects TRBV11-2 to TRBJ2-7, with TRBD2 identical over 7 bases. The junction had 5 bases not matched to a gene; V was cut back by 0 bases and J by 3 bases. The germline V gene has CDR1 SGHAT and CDR2 FQNNGV. The CDR3 loop spans 15 amino acids. CDR3 DNA sequence: TGTGCCAGCAGCTTAGAGAGAGCGGGGAACTACGAGCAGTACTTC. Protein: CASSLERAGNYEQYF.

This clonotype has only a few counts. The genes are TRBV20-1 and TRBJ2-7; D call uncertain. Germline CDR1 DFQATT, CDR2 SNEGSKA (reference sequence). This CDR3 is 11 amino acids long. The ends were cut back, 4 bases at V and 9 bases at J, with 13 bases in the middle. The CDR3 loop is CSATSQSLQYF. In DNA, the CDR3 is TGCAGTGCTACGAGTCAGTCGTTGCAGTACTTC.

The genes are TRBV10-3 and TRBJ1-1; perhaps TRBD1 as D (5 bases). The germline V and J ends were trimmed by 10 bases and 1 base, with 10 bases remaining between them. Per the germline V gene, CDR1 is ENHRY and CDR2 is SYGVKD. This CDR3 has 12 amino acids. The CDR3 bases are TGTGCCACCCAGGGCGGGAACACTGAAGCTTTCTTT. Translated: CATQGGNTEAFF.

The chain carries TRBV20-1 and TRBJ2-1; D not resolved. V lost 5 bases and J 4 bases, leaving 9 bases between the germline ends. The CDR3 contains 12 residues. CDR1 and CDR2 (germline): DFQATT, SNEGSKA (reference sequence). CDR3 sequence (DNA): TGCAGTGCTCGTGAAGGTTACAATGAGCAGTTCTTC. This codes for CSAREGYNEQFF.

This clonotype appeared many times. V usage is TRBV7-6 and J usage is TRBJ2-3, with 10 bases aligning to TRBD2. J lost 0 bases, V lost 6 bases, and 3 bases had no gene match. This CDR3 region has 15 residues. Germline loops: CDR1 SGHVS, CDR2 FNYEAQ. CDR3 DNA sequence: TGTGCCAGCAGGCAGACTAGCGGGAGCACAGATACGCAGTATTTT. Residues: CASRQTSGSTDTQYF.

This clonotype has only a few counts. The J gene is TRBJ2-5, the V gene TRBV28; TRBD1 might be the D (6 bases). This CDR3 region has 18 residues. Germline loops: CDR1 MDHEN, CDR2 SYDVKM. Between the trimmed V and J ends, which lost 5 bases and 0 bases, there was a span of 22 bases. The CDR3 region is CASSLTGTLTLYQETQYF. CDR3 coding DNA: TGTGCCAGCAGTCTAACCGGGACACTAACTTTGTACCAAGAGACCCAGTACTTC.

This clonotype has a count of ten or more. The rearrangement joins TRBV28 to TRBJ1-1; 7 nucleotides align to TRBD1. CDR1 is MDHEN and CDR2 is SYDVKM in the germline V gene. This CDR3 is built from 15 residues. Trimming took 6 bases from V and 0 from J; bases not matched to a gene: 7. CDR3 residues: CASRGDSFVNTEAFF. The CDR3 DNA is TGTGCCAGCAGGGGGGACAGTTTCGTGAACACTGAAGCTTTCTTT.

This sequence joins TRBV2 and TRBJ1-1; TRBD1 might be the D (5 bases). Trimming pared 3 bases from V and 5 bases from J, leaving 10 bases between. This CDR3 has 13 amino acids. CDR1 SNHLY and CDR2 FYNNEI come from the germline V gene. CDR3 DNA: TGTGCCAGCAGTGATCTGGGGCAAACTGAAGCTTTCTTT. This translates into CASSDLGQTEAFF.

V gene TRBV7-9 combines with J gene TRBJ2-3; D ambiguous. Germline-derived CDR1 and CDR2 are SEHNR and FQNEAQ (reference sequence). The CDR3 loop spans 11 amino acids. Trimming removed 6 bases at V and 4 bases at J, with 5 bases between. The CDR3 DNA reads TGTGCCAGCAGATTCGCAGATACGCAGTATTTT. It translates to CASRFADTQYF.

The J gene is TRBJ2-7, the V gene TRBV28; TRBD1 agrees at 7 bases. V gave up 6 bases and J gave up 7 bases; unmatched junction bases: 15. The CDR3 is 15 residues long. In germline, CDR1 is MDHEN, CDR2 SYDVKM. The CDR3 loop reads CASRIPTGLVGEQYF. CDR3 coding DNA: TGTGCCAGCAGAATCCCGACAGGGCTCGTCGGGGAGCAGTACTTC.

This clonotype showed up many times. The chain combines TRBV7-6 with TRBJ2-1, with D possibly TRBD1 on 6 matching bases. CDR3 length equals 12 residues. Germline CDR1 and CDR2: SGHVS and FNYEAQ. Trimming stripped 5 bases from V and 9 bases from J, with 11 bases between. DNA of the CDR3: TGTGCCAGCAGCCCACAGGGTATTGAGCAGTTCTTC. Its translation is CASSPQGIEQFF.

For this clonotype: Given a much more abundant clone one base away, this may be a read error. The V and J genes are TRBV7-2 and TRBJ2-1; no reliable D call. The CDR3 has 12 amino acids. V gave up 5 bases and J gave up 2 bases, with 4 bases separating them. Germline CDR1 reads SGHTA; CDR2 reads FQGNSA. The DNA for the CDR3 is TGTGCCAGCAGCCCCACCTACAATGAGCAGTTCTTC. Translation gives CASSPTYNEQFF.

This clonotype was observed many times. V is TRBV5-6 and J is TRBJ2-4; D uncertain. Germline loops: CDR1 SGHDT, CDR2 YYEEEE. This CDR3 is built from 14 residues. Trimming removed 0 bases from V and 5 bases from J, with 9 bases in between. CDR3 amino acids: CASSLGNTENIQYF. CDR3 coding DNA: TGTGCCAGCAGCTTGGGCAATACGGAAAACATTCAGTACTTC.

About this clonotype: The conserved final phenylalanine or tryptophan is absent from the CDR3, which likely points to a read error. This chain uses TRBV5-1 with TRBJ2-2; D remains unclear. V lost 3 bases and J lost 0, with 3 bases in between. The CDR3 has 13 amino acids. Germline V lookup: CDR1 SGHRS, CDR2 YFSETQ. The CDR3 loop is CASSSSNTGELFS. The CDR3 nucleotides read TGCGCCAGCAGCTCTTCGAACACCGGGGAGCTGTTTTCT.

This clonotype was seen only a few times. The V gene is TRBV12-5, the J gene TRBJ1-2; no clear D. With 0 bases removed from V and 6 bases from J, the gap between germline ends came to 17 bases. The CDR3 loop spans 16 amino acids. Per germline, CDR1 LGHNT and CDR2 FRNRAP. This chain's CDR3 is CASGLVTAGLYDGYTF. The CDR3 DNA sequence: TGTGCTAGTGGTTTGGTAACCGCAGGCTTATACGATGGCTACACCTTC. Variable domain in full (rest from reference TRBV12-5 and TRBJ1-2): DARVTQTPRHKVTEMGQEVTMRCQPILGHNTVFWYRQTMMQGLELLAYFRNRAPLDDSGMPKDRFSAEMPDATLATLKIQPSEPRDSAVYFCASGLVTAGLYDGYTFGSGTRLTVV.

This clonotype was seen repeatedly, ten times or more. This CDR3 reads CASSFGGTHTEAFF. CDR3 in DNA: TGTGCCAGCAGCTTTGGAGGGACCCACACTGAAGCTTTCTTT. This chain uses TRBV7-2 with TRBJ1-1; D may be TRBD1 (5 bases). Trimming shortened V by 3 bases and J by 3 bases, and 11 bases separated the two germline ends. CDR3 length: 14 residues. The germline CDR1 and CDR2 sequences are SGHTA and FQGNSA.

This clonotype was recorded many times. The V call is TRBV6-2 or TRBV6-3, the J call TRBJ1-1, with 12 bases that match TRBD1. The germline gives CDR1 MNHEY, CDR2 SVGEGT. CDR3 size: 19 residues. Trimming removed 0 bases from V and 0 bases from J; junction bases left unmatched: 8. DNA for the CDR3: TGTGCCAGCAGTTACTCGGCCGGGACAGGGGGCCCCATGAACACTGAAGCTTTCTTT. It is translated as CASSYSAGTGGPMNTEAFF.

Ten or more counts support this clonotype. This rearrangement joins TRBV14 to TRBJ2-3; the D call may be TRBD1 or TRBD2 (6 bases each). V shed 1 base and J shed 2 bases, with 16 bases lying between them. This CDR3 has 17 residues. Germline CDR1 SGHDN, CDR2 FVKESK. As DNA, the CDR3 is TGTGCCAGCAGCCAAGTGAGGGGGAGGCCCCTCACAGATACGCAGTATTTT. It is translated as CASSQVRGRPLTDTQYF.

The chain employs TRBV29-1 and TRBJ2-2; TRBD2 might be the D (7 bases). This CDR3 spans 14 amino acids. Germline loops: CDR1 SQVTM, CDR2 ANQGSEA. V was pared by 8 bases and J by 7 bases, with 20 bases between. CDR3 protein: CSCKGGRPGGELFF. For the CDR3, the DNA is TGCAGCTGTAAGGGGGGGCGCCCCGGCGGGGAGCTGTTTTTT.

To note about this clonotype: The junction shows a germline mismatch at one end, possibly a read error. The chain carries TRBV14 and TRBJ2-7; the D gene is possibly TRBD2 (6 bases). Looked up from germline, CDR1 is SGHDN and CDR2 is FVKESK. The CDR3 covers 15 residues. The chain's CDR3 is CASSPTGRPSYEQHF. In DNA, the CDR3 is TGTGCCAGCAGCCCCACGGGGAGGCCTTCCTACGAGCAGCACTTC.

This clonotype was counted at least ten times. The rearrangement uses TRBV7-2 and TRBJ2-1, with D uncertain. Germline V CDR1 and CDR2: SGHTA, FQGNSA. Trimming removed 6 bases from V and 2 bases from J, with 23 bases in between. The CDR3 covers 18 residues. The CDR3 coding sequence is TGTGCCAGCAGGGGCGGAATGGAGACTGACCCTACCTACAATGAGCAGTTCTTC. It encodes CASRGGMETDPTYNEQFF.